This TCR beta chain appears in the sequencing data of a study of cytomegalovirus exposure and HLA in healthy donors listed by TCRdb under 2017. For context, the study as a whole: In an earlier analysis of 450 to 750 of the donors, 250 to 350 Gb of sequence data and 90 million to 120 million unique TCR beta sequences from some 170 million T cells were reported. Alongside the repertoire data, information on donor age, sex, ethnicity and CMV serostatus was compiled. Roughly 300 gigabases of sequencing data and tens of millions of unique TCR sequences were included in an early release covering under 650 HLA-typed donors. In an earlier analysis of roughly 540 of the donors, high-throughput TCR beta sequencing was used to judge whether each TCR beta V gene segment behaved as functional or pseudogenic. Genome-wide SNP genotypes for about 55% of the roughly 670 donors were used in a later genetic analysis, which treated that subset as a discovery cohort. The aim of the study was to test whether cataloging public T cell receptors could identify signatures of past pathogen exposure. Every repertoire in the discovery cohort had been generated on one and the same sequencing platform. Among 300 to 500 genotyped donors of the cohort, an average of about 220,000 unique TCR beta nucleotide sequences was sequenced per donor, of which approximately 19% were non-productive. The study combined high-throughput TCR immunosequencing, statistical association of individual TCRs with disease status, and machine learning to predict cytomegalovirus infection status. Several DR-DQ haplotypes were handled as single units for association and clustering because linkage in the cohort was strong. The number of typed donors differed by locus: 629-630 for A, B, C, DRB1 and DQB1; approximately 520 for DQA1; 606 for DPA1; and around 450 for DPB1. HLA typing included class I and class II loci at four-digit resolution. A separate validation cohort of roughly 110 different subjects was used in addition to the 666-subject first cohort. Among the roughly 390 genotyped donors, around 81% belonged to the genetic ancestry cluster associated with self-reported Caucasian donors. A later analysis re-analyzed previously published TCR beta repertoires from roughly 600 donors and added high-resolution HLA genotyping to study TCR occurrence patterns. Rather than using new phenotypic data, the later analysis identified candidate immune exposures from TCR beta sequences and from how often those sequences occurred across donors. The study used immunosequencing to profile the T cell repertoires of about 670 subjects and linked those repertoires to cytomegalovirus serostatus. Overall results and qualifications from the work: The study listed 150 to 200 TCR beta chains as associated with cytomegalovirus. Because HLA typing was missing for some donors at each locus, association tests included only the typed subset. A further reported finding was that TCR beta sequences accurately predicted the HLA-A and HLA-B alleles for most subjects in the first cohort. In a later analysis, some 17,000 TCR beta sequences were associated with specific HLA alleles at a false discovery rate of 0.05. In vitro tests confirmed that three of the cytomegalovirus-associated TCR beta chains recognize cytomegalovirus antigens. A later genetic analysis associated a missense DCLRE1C variant with V-gene and J-gene trimming of TCR beta chains, and an independent cohort replicated the association. Most TCR sequences were seen in very few donors, while some public TCRs were found in many individuals. A cluster of highly shared sequence variants was judged likely to be a technical artifact of the sequencing pipeline. The classifier was reported to diagnose cytomegalovirus status with high specificity and sensitivity in both the original and validation cohorts. An earlier analysis of 587 of the donors showed that most TCR beta V segments appeared in productive rearrangements either about 87% or about 30% of the time, which broadly matched IMGT annotations. It was suggested by the authors that the approach could potentially be generalized to other disease states and immunological phenotypes. Presence/absence analyses assumed roughly uniform sequencing depth across donors, an assumption that may not hold. CMV serostatus was the only immune exposure information available for the cohort. In a later analysis, HLA-associated TCR beta chains showed more clonal expansion and lower generation probabilities than non-associated chains that were equally common. According to a later analysis, most CMV-associated TCR beta chains appeared to be HLA-restricted, and the HLA associations seemed to be driven largely by CMV exposure. When HLA alleles, especially DR and DQ, strongly co-occurred, attributing TCR associations to individual alleles was difficult. In a later analysis, several top co-occurrence clusters were reported to appear linked to parvovirus B19, influenza, CMV and Epstein-Barr virus. This cohort had only TCR beta chains sequenced, and the lack of alpha or paired-chain data limited which features could be detected. Correlated functional status among segregating V segments might reflect linkage disequilibrium, but an unknown experimental factor could not be ruled out. Because counts were too low, roughly 18 rarely observed V segments, including chromosome 9 orphons, were left out of the earlier analysis of about 620 of the donors. In a later genetic analysis, fewer N-insertions in productive TCRs were reported among donors in an Asian-associated ancestry cluster than the roughly 670-donor mean. According to a later analysis, TCR association rates differed among HLA loci, with DRB1 alleles showing the most associated TCRs and HLA-C alleles showing the fewest.

The cohort consisted of 600 or so healthy bone marrow donors. All cohort members were sampled while nominally healthy, although unrecorded immune exposures were likely present. The donor was CMV seronegative and belonged to the group of over 350 seronegative cohort members. A peripheral blood sample was collected from each donor, and TCR beta sequencing was performed on peripheral blood mononuclear cells. The Qiagen DNeasy Blood Extraction Kit was used to extract genomic DNA from the blood cell samples. Receptor libraries were prepared by the immunoSEQ multiplex PCR assay. For the multiplex PCR, a mixture combining 60 forward primers for TCR Vbeta segments and 13 reverse primers for TCR Jbeta segments was used. A multiplex PCR assay on genomic DNA amplified the CDR3 region of rearranged TCR beta genes. Amplified TCR beta libraries were sequenced as 87-base-pair reads on the Illumina HiSeq System. The original methods were these. In a later analysis, tens of millions of unique TCR beta chains were counted across the 500 to 700 repertoires, and roughly 10 million of these chains were shared by at least two donors. Raw reads were error-corrected and collapsed into unique sequences by a nearest-neighbor algorithm in which closely related sequences were merged to remove PCR and sequencing errors. V, D and J gene segments were assigned by aligning CDR3 sequences to IMGT reference sequences. For a sequence to be retained, a match of at least six nucleotides was required to both a V gene segment and a J gene segment. Rearrangements were classified as productive when the CDR3 lacked stop codons and remained in frame with V and J, and all other rearrangements were classified as non-productive. Following IMGT convention, CDR3 was defined as the stretch from the second conserved V-encoded cysteine up to the conserved J-encoded phenylalanine. Sequences without an unambiguous match to a single V gene segment were excluded from the earlier analysis of almost 600 of the donors. An earlier analysis of 550 to 650 of the donors classified V segments as functional when productive rearrangements were above 56.7% and as segregating when the standard deviation between donors was above 5%. A statistical classification framework was developed to diagnose cytomegalovirus status using the catalog of TCR beta chain sequences. V and J gene assignment, in a later analysis, came from comparing TCR nucleotide sequences with IMGT/GENE-DB human TR gene sequences. In a later analysis, CDR3 sequences and most-parsimonious VDJ recombination scenarios were assigned using the TCRdist pipeline. A later analysis defined each TCR beta chain by its CDR3 amino acid sequence plus V-gene family, and excluded reads lacking a unique V-gene family. As a way to deal with suspected cross-contamination and a sequencing artifact, a later analysis dropped under 600 nucleotide sequences that were highly shared and had low generation probability. In a later analysis, a clonal expansion index was calculated for each public chain from normalized within-repertoire ranks of inferred template counts. In a later analysis, generation probabilities were computed using a VDJ recombination model fitted to out-of-frame rearrangements, and the results were checked against IGoR. Hypergeometric tests were used in a later analysis to score TCR-TCR, TCR-HLA and TCR-CMV co-occurrence, with a repertoire-size bias correction applied to the TCR pairs. False discovery rates were estimated in a later analysis by permuting HLA or CMV assignments 20 times. In a later analysis, co-occurring TCRs were grouped using DBSCAN, with TCRdist sequence similarity added in when clustering inside HLA-allele-positive subsets. Repertoires with fewer than 30,000 or more than 120,000 public chains were left out of co-occurrence clustering, as were a handful of repertoires with anomalous nucleotide sharing. In its TCRdb copy, this immuneACCESS table keeps in-frame sequences only and misses some clones. Where compared with another copy, unresolved V genes explain less than half of these, and the others have no known cause. Clone size and the V and J calls come from that table; the DNA yielded D and trimming. The sample table holds about 250,000 clones, of which roughly 81% were seen once. 0.2% to 0.25% of the sample rests with the top ten.

As to this clone: The antigen it binds to is not known. No much larger clone is present one base from it, and per-base qualities are unavailable.

The specimen sequenced was PBMCs. The TCR was taken from a girl under 10 years old in good health and CMV-seronegative.

At the DNA level, the sequence is TGTGCCAGCAACCAGCGGGGGCCCTCCTACGAGCAGTACTTC. Translated, it gives CASNQRGPSYEQYF. In this chain, TRBV6-1 is recombined with TRBJ2-5, and 8 bases in between align with TRBD2. The J call may be mistaken, given a closer DNA end match to TRBJ2-7. Including cysteine and phenylalanine, the CDR3 has 14 amino acids. Just CDR3 DNA is preserved here, 42 bases in frame from base 1. Via the germline V gene, CDR1 is MNHNS and CDR2 SASEGT.